These T cell receptor beta chains were read from a single sample in a study of cytomegalovirus exposure and HLA in healthy donors. TCRdb keeps only in-frame clones here, not all; method: immunoSEQ multiplex PCR. The sample holds about 160,000 clones, roughly four fifths seen once. The sequenced sample consisted of PBMCs. The receptors shown here come from a man between 50 and 59 years old in good health and CMV-seropositive. Each CDR3 is given with its conserved first and last residue. The order of the fields is clone size, V gene, D gene, J gene, CDR3 DNA, CDR3 protein. A D gene is named only where the DNA matches it firmly. The size of a clone is reported for some rows only, either as once, few or many, or as a class for expanded clones.

-	TRBV7-9	-	TRBJ2-7	TGTGCCAGCAGCTTGCAGTACGAGCAGTACTTC	CASSLQYEQYF
-	TRBV9	TRBD2	TRBJ2-1	TGTGCCAGCAGCGTTAGCGGGGGGGCTCGGGAGCAGTTCTTC	CASSVSGGAREQFF
-	TRBV19	-	TRBJ1-5	TGTGCCAGTAGTATGGGGCAGGATCGGAATCAGCCCCAGCATTTT	CASSMGQDRNQPQHF
-	TRBV28	-	TRBJ1-1	TGTGCCAGCAGCCGGCAGAGACAAACAGCTTTCTTT	CASSRQRQTAFF
few	TRBV18	-	TRBJ2-5	TGTGCCACCGCCCCGAGAGTTGCGTTCGAGACCCAGTACTTC	CATAPRVAFETQYF
few	TRBV25-1	-	TRBJ2-2	TGTGCCAGCAGTAACTTTAGAGGCAGCGGGGAGCTGTTTTTT	CASSNFRGSGELFF
-	TRBV30	-	TRBJ1-5	TGTGCCTGGAGTAAGGGAGGAGGGAATCAGCCCCAGCATTTT	CAWSKGGGNQPQHF
-	TRBV29-1	TRBD1	TRBJ1-2	TGCAGCGTCGCCCCGACAGGGCATAATAACTATGGCTACACCTTC	CSVAPTGHNNYGYTF
-	TRBV6-4	TRBD1	TRBJ2-1	TGTGCCAGCAGTACAGGGGGCGCGTACTACAATGAGCAGTTCTTC	CASSTGGAYYNEQFF
-	TRBV13	TRBD2	TRBJ2-1	TGTGCCAGCAGCTTAGTGGGAGCGGGAGGGTCCTACAATGAGCAGTTCTTC	CASSLVGAGGSYNEQFF
-	TRBV6-5	-	TRBJ1-1	TGTGCCAGCAGTCCTCCGGGGGGGCCTTTTGAAGCTTTCTTT	CASSPPGGPFEAFF
-	TRBV4-1	TRBD1	TRBJ1-3	TGCGCCAGCAGCCAAGCGCTCATGGGACAGGGGTTAGCTGGAAACACCATATATTTT	CASSQALMGQGLAGNTIYF
-	TRBV29-1	TRBD2	TRBJ2-3	TGCAGCGCTGGGGTCGGGGGGGCGGATACGCAGTATTTT	CSAGVGGADTQYF
-	TRBV5-1	-	TRBJ2-5	TGCGCCAGCAGCTTTAAAGAGACCCAGTACTTC	CASSFKETQYF
-	TRBV19	-	TRBJ1-5	TGTGCCAGTAGTTTCGGAATAAACAGTCAGCCCCAGCATTTT	CASSFGINSQPQHF
-	TRBV6-5	-	TRBJ2-2	TGTGCCAGCCGACTGAGGTCGAACACCGGGGAGCTGTTTTTT	CASRLRSNTGELFF
-	TRBV5-1	-	TRBJ1-6	TGCGCCAGCAGCTTGGAAACAGGCTCGGGTTCACCCCTCCACTTT	CASSLETGSGSPLHF
-	TRBV4-3	-	TRBJ1-4	TGCGCCAGCAGCCAAGATGGCCTCCTTCAACGAAAACTGTTTTTT	CASSQDGLLQRKLFF
-	TRBV19	-	TRBJ2-7	TGTGCCAGTAGTATACAAGCTAAGAGCTACGAGCAGTACTTC	CASSIQAKSYEQYF
few	TRBV5-8	-	TRBJ2-7	TGTGCCAGCATCAGCCCGGGGTACTCCTACGAGCAGTACTTC	CASISPGYSYEQYF
once	TRBV2	TRBD2	TRBJ2-1	TGTGCCAGCAGGGGAGGGACTAGCGTTAGCTCCTACAATGAGCAGTTCTTC	CASRGGTSVSSYNEQFF
-	TRBV5-1	TRBD1	TRBJ1-3	TGCGCCAGCAGCCCTCGGACAGGCTTGGCAGACTCTGGAAACACCATATATTTT	CASSPRTGLADSGNTIYF
-	TRBV6-5	-	TRBJ2-7	TGTGCCAGCAGTTACTCGCGGCAGGGCTACGAGCAGTACTTC	CASSYSRQGYEQYF
-	TRBV10-1	TRBD2	TRBJ2-1	TGCGCCAGCCGGGGGACTAGCGGGAACAATGAGCAGTTCTTC	CASRGTSGNNEQFF
once	TRBV7-8	-	TRBJ2-1	TGTGCCAGCAGCTTAGCGCCGGAGAGCTCCTACAATGAGCAGTTCTTC	CASSLAPESSYNEQFF
-	TRBV7-2	TRBD2	TRBJ2-1	TGTGCCAGCAGCCCTGGACTAGCGGGAGGGCCCTACAATGAGCAGTTCTTC	CASSPGLAGGPYNEQFF
-	TRBV7-2	-	TRBJ2-7	TGTGCCAGCAGCTTACCCCCCTGGCAGGTTCGGTTGGGCTTCTACGAGCAGTACTTC	CASSLPPWQVRLGFYEQYF
-	TRBV6-5	TRBD2	TRBJ2-1	TGTGCCAGCAAAACCGGGACTAAATACAATGAGCAGTTCTTC	CASKTGTKYNEQFF
-	TRBV29-1	TRBD1	TRBJ2-1	TGCAGCGACCAACCGCGACAGGGGTACAATGAGCAGTTCTTC	CSDQPRQGYNEQFF
few	TRBV29-1	TRBD2	TRBJ2-1	TGCAGCGTTCTTTCTAGCGGGAGCGCCTACAATGAGCAGTTCTTC	CSVLSSGSAYNEQFF
-	TRBV6-5	TRBD1	TRBJ2-7	TGTGCCAGCCGGGACAGGGACCACGAGCAGTACTTC	CASRDRDHEQYF
-	TRBV29-1	-	TRBJ1-2	TGCAGCACTACCGAAAACTATGGCTACACCTTC	CSTTENYGYTF
-	TRBV21-1	-	TRBJ2-7	TGTGCCAGCAGCACGGGCGGGGACAGGTTTTTGGTCGGCTTC	CASSTGGDRFLVGF
-	TRBV2	-	TRBJ2-6	TGTGCCAGCGCCGACAGGACTGGGGCCAACGTCCTGACTTTT	CASADRTGANVLTF
-	TRBV9	-	TRBJ2-1	TGTGCCAGCAGCGTAGCTCTCGGGAGCTCCTACAATGAGCAGTTCTTC	CASSVALGSSYNEQFF
-	TRBV5-1	-	TRBJ1-6	TGCGCCAGCAGCCCTGAGGTCTCCTATAATTCACCCCTCCACTTT	CASSPEVSYNSPLHF
-	TRBV19	TRBD1	TRBJ2-3	TGTGCCAGCCGGACAGGCCCCACAGATACGCAGTATTTT	CASRTGPTDTQYF
-	TRBV2	-	TRBJ2-1	TGTGCCAGCAAACGGGGAGCCAATGAGCAGTTCTTC	CASKRGANEQFF
-	TRBV6-5	TRBD1	TRBJ1-1	TGTGCCAGCAGAAGGGGACAGGAGAACACTGAAGCTTTCTTT	CASRRGQENTEAFF
-	TRBV28	-	TRBJ1-4	TGTGCCAGCAAAAGGGGAAATGAAAAACTGTTTTTT	CASKRGNEKLFF
few	TRBV5-1	TRBD1	TRBJ2-7	TGCGCCAGCAGCTTGGCCACCGGGACAGGGGTGCACGAGCAGTACTTC	CASSLATGTGVHEQYF
once	TRBV7-6	-	TRBJ1-5	TGTGCCAGCAGCCTGGGGACACCCACTTATAGCAATCAGCCCCAGCATTTT	CASSLGTPTYSNQPQHF
-	TRBV6-6	-	TRBJ1-1	TGTGCCAGCAACCTACGCGGGGGTGGGACTGAAGCTTTCTTT	CASNLRGGGTEAFF
once	TRBV13	TRBD1	TRBJ2-5	TGTGCCAGCAGCTTAGGCCGGTGGGACAGGGACCAAGAGACCCAGTACTTC	CASSLGRWDRDQETQYF
-	TRBV5-4	TRBD2	TRBJ2-7	TGTGCCAGCAGCTTGGACAGCGGGAGTTACGAGCAGTACTTC	CASSLDSGSYEQYF
-	TRBV7-3	-	TRBJ2-1	TGTGCCAGCAGTCAGGGTCTCGGGCATGAGCAGTTCTTC	CASSQGLGHEQFF
-	TRBV5-5	-	TRBJ2-1	TGTGCCAGCAGCTCAATCGGGGGAGCAGGGGGTGAGCAGTTCTTC	CASSSIGGAGGEQFF
-	TRBV2	-	TRBJ2-2	TGTGCCAGCAGTGAAAGGGGAACCGGGGAGCTGTTTTTT	CASSERGTGELFF
-	TRBV7-9	TRBD2	TRBJ2-7	TGTGCCAGCAGCTTTGCGGGAGCCTACGAGCAGTACTTC	CASSFAGAYEQYF
few	TRBV15	TRBD1	TRBJ1-1	TGTGCCACCAGCAGAGCCGGGACAGAGGATGAAGCTTTCTTT	CATSRAGTEDEAFF
-	TRBV9	-	TRBJ2-2	TGTGCCAGCAGCGTAGGTGGCGGGATCACCGGGGAGCTGTTTTTT	CASSVGGGITGELFF
-	TRBV7-3	TRBD2	TRBJ2-1	TGTGCCAGCAGCCCAAAGGGACTAGCGGGAAGTGAGCAGTTCTTC	CASSPKGLAGSEQFF
-	TRBV20-1	-	TRBJ1-5	TGCAGCGCCCAGGGAGGGCAGCCCCAGCATTTT	CSAQGGQPQHF
-	TRBV6-5	-	TRBJ2-7	TGTGCCAGCAGTTACTCGGGGGGCTCCTACGAGCAGTACTTC	CASSYSGGSYEQYF
-	TRBV15	TRBD2	TRBJ2-3	TGTGCCACCAGCAGAGTGAGGCTAGCGGGGGGTCCAGGGGATACGCAGTATTTT	CATSRVRLAGGPGDTQYF
-	TRBV9	TRBD1	TRBJ2-3	TGTGCCAGCAGCACCCGGGACAGGGGGCTTGGAGATACGCAGTATTTT	CASSTRDRGLGDTQYF